This TCR beta chain came from a study of shared clonotypes between healthy human individuals. As for the study in general: Ranging from 18 to 49 in age, donors were two women and a few men. Study findings and constraints: The sharing of roughly 5% of naive CD4 clonotypes was seen across a handful of donors. Researchers sampled blood only, noting tissue repertoires likely differ.

This clone came up once. What it recognizes is unknown. Per the germline V gene, CDR1 is SGHVS and CDR2 is FQNEAQ. This CDR3 region has 12 residues. The ends were cut back, 2 bases at V and 9 bases at J, with 11 bases in the middle. In the naive CD8 group, cells lacked CD45RO and were positively selected for CCR7, so terminally differentiated effector memory CD45RA+ cells were left out. Over several immunoSEQ plates, each subset's genomic DNA was distributed in even portions. Using immunoSEQ multiplex PCR, the repertoire was profiled, and TCRdb retains in-frame clones only, with some absent. Of roughly 2.1 million clones listed, just over 90% were seen once; the top ten hold roughly 1.8%.

This TCR came from a man between 18 and 35 years old in good health. Some clones in this sample may be carry-over from other donors' samples. This chain links TRBV7-8 with TRBJ2-7; possible D gene TRBD1, 6 bases. The source material was naive CD8+ T cells from PBMCs. The chain's CDR3 is CASSLQGNGQYF. The CDR3 region has the DNA TGTGCCAGCAGCTTACAGGGGAATGGGCAGTACTTC.